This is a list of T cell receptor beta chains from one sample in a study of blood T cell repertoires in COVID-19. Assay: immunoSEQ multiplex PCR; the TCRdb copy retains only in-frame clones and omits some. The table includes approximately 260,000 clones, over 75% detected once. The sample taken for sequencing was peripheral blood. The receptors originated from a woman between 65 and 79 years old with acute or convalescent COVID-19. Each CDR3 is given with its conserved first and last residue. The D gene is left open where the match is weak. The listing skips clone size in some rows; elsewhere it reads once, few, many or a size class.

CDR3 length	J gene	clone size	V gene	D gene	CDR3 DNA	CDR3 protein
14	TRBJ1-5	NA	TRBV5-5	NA	TGTGCCAGCAGCTGGGACATTAGCAATCAGCCCCAGCATTTT	CASSWDISNQPQHF
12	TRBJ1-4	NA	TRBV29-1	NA	TGCAGCGTTGCTTACGGTAATGAAAAACTGTTTTTT	CSVAYGNEKLFF
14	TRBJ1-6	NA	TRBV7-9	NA	TGTGCCAGCAGCTTAGACAGTCTTAATTCACCCCTCCACTTT	CASSLDSLNSPLHF
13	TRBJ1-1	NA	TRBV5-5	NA	TGTGCCAGCAGCACCTATATGAACACTGAAGCTTTCTTT	CASSTYMNTEAFF
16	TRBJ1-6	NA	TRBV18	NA	TGTGCCAGCTCACCTAGTACTGGGCACTATAATTCACCCCTCCACTTT	CASSPSTGHYNSPLHF
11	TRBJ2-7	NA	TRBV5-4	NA	TGTGCCAGCAGCTTCCTAGACGAGCAGTACTTC	CASSFLDEQYF
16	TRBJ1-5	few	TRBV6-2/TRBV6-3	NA	TGTGCCAGCAGTCGCACGACAGGACTCGGCAATCAGCCCCAGCATTTT	CASSRTTGLGNQPQHF
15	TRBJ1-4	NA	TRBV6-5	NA	TGTGCCAGCAAGAGGGTTCAGAGGACTAATGAAAAACTGTTTTTT	CASKRVQRTNEKLFF
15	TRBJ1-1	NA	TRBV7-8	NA	TGTGCCAGCAGCCCCTCGCTCACGGTGAACACTGAAGCTTTCTTT	CASSPSLTVNTEAFF
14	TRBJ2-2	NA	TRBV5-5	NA	TGTGCCAGCAGCCTGACAGCAACCACCGGGGAGCTGTTTTTT	CASSLTATTGELFF
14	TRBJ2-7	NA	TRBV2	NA	TGTGCCAGCAGTACCGGGATCCTCTCCTACGAGCAGTACTTC	CASSTGILSYEQYF
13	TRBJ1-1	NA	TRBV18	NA	TGTGCCAGCTCACCGGGGCTGAACACTGAAGCTTTCTTT	CASSPGLNTEAFF
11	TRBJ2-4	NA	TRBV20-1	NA	TGCAGTGCTCCCCTTAAAAACATTCAGTACTTC	CSAPLKNIQYF
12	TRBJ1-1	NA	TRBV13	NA	TGTGCCAGCAGCTTAGGTAGGACATTGGCTTTCTTT	CASSLGRTLAFF
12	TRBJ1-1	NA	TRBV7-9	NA	TGTGCCAGCAGCTTCGTGGCAGCTGAAGCTTTCTTT	CASSFVAAEAFF
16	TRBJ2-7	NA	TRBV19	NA	TGTGCCAGTAGTCCCCCCGGGGAGAGAAGGCCCTACGAGCAGTACTTC	CASSPPGERRPYEQYF
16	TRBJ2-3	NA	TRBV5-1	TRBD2	TGCGCCAGCGTCCCGACTGTTGCGGGGGGAGGAGATACGCAGTATTTT	CASVPTVAGGGDTQYF
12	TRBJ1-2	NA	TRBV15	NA	TGTGCCACCAGCGGGTCCGGGGATGGCTACACCTTC	CATSGSGDGYTF
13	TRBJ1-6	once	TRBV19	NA	TGTGCCAGTAGTATAAGGGGGAATTCACCCCTCCACTTT	CASSIRGNSPLHF
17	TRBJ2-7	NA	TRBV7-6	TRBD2	TGTGCCAGCAGCCCTCGGACTAGCGGGGGGGACCTCTGTGAGCAGTACTTC	CASSPRTSGGDLCEQYF
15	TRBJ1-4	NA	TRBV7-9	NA	TGTGCCAGCAGCTCCGAGGGGGCAACTAATGAAAAACTGTTTTTT	CASSSEGATNEKLFF
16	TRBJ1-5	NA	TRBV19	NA	TGTGCCAGTAGTCGGCGTGACCTCGCGGGCAATCAGCCCCAGCATTTT	CASSRRDLAGNQPQHF
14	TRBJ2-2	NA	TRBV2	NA	TGTGCCAGCAGCCAATACATGAACACCGGGGAGCTGTTTTTT	CASSQYMNTGELFF
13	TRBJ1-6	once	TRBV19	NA	TGTGCCAGTAGCGGGAGCTATAATTCACCCCTCCACTTT	CASSGSYNSPLHF
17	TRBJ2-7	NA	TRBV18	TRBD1	TGTGCCAGCTCACCCGAAAGGGACAGGACGTTTTCCTACGAGCAGTACTTC	CASSPERDRTFSYEQYF
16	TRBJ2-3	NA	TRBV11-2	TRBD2	TGTGCCAGCAGCTCACGAGCGGGGGGGCGGGGAGATACGCAGTATTTT	CASSSRAGGRGDTQYF
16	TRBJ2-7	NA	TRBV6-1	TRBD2	TGTGCCAGCAGGGAAGGTGGAGCGGGGGGCCTTTACGAGCAGTACTTC	CASREGGAGGLYEQYF
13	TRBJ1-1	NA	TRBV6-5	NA	TGTGCCAGCAGGGCTCAGGGGTACACTGAAGCTTTCTTT	CASRAQGYTEAFF
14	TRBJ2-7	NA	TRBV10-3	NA	TGTGCCATCAGTGAAAGCGGGCGGGTCCTCGAGCAGTACTTC	CAISESGRVLEQYF
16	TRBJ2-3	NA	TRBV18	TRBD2	TGTGCCAGCTCACCGGTAGCGGGGGCCCTCACAGATACGCAGTATTTT	CASSPVAGALTDTQYF
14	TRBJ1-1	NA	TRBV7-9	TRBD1	TGTGCCAGCAGCTTCCGACAGGGCGGGACTGAAGCTTTCTTT	CASSFRQGGTEAFF
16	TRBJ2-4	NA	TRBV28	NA	TGTGCCAGCAGTTTATCCACTAGGCTCGATAAAAACATTCAGTACTTC	CASSLSTRLDKNIQYF
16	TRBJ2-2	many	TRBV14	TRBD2	TGTGCCAGCAGCCCCTTAGGACTAGCTGAAACCGGGGAGCTGTTTTTT	CASSPLGLAETGELFF
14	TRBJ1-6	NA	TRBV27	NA	TGTGCCAGCAGTGTATACAGGGCAGATTCACCCCTCCACTTT	CASSVYRADSPLHF
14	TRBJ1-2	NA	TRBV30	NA	TGTGCCTCCATCCTAGTTACTTTACACGATGGCTACACCTTC	CASILVTLHDGYTF
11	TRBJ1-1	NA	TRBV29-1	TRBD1	TGCAGCGTTCCACAGGGGCTAGGAGCTTTCTTT	CSVPQGLGAFF
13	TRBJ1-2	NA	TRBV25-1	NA	TGTGCCAGCAGTGAATTCTGGGAGCGGGGCTACACCTTC	CASSEFWERGYTF
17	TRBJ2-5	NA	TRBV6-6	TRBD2	TGTGCCAGCAGTCGGGGACTAGCGGGGCGGGGAGGAGAGACCCAGTACTTC	CASSRGLAGRGGETQYF
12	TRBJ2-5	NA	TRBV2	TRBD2	TGTGCCAGCAGAGCGGGGAGAGAGACCCAGTACTTC	CASRAGRETQYF
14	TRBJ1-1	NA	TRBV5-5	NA	TGTGCCAGCAGCCCGGGGGTAAGGAACACTGAAGCTTTCTTT	CASSPGVRNTEAFF
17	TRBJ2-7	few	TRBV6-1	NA	TGTGCCAGCAGTGAACAAGGGGGGCGGGGGCTCCCCTACGAGCAGTACTTC	CASSEQGGRGLPYEQYF
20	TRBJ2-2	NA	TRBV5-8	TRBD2	TGTGCCAGCAGCGCGCCTACCGGGACTAGCGGGGGGGTCCTCACCGGGGAGCTGTTTTTT	CASSAPTGTSGGVLTGELFF
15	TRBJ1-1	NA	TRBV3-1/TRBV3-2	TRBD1	TGTGCCAGCAGCCAATCGGACAGGGTGTTCGCTGAAGCTTTCTTT	CASSQSDRVFAEAFF
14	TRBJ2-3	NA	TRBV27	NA	TGTGCCAGCAGTGACTGGCCTAGCACAGATACGCAGTATTTT	CASSDWPSTDTQYF
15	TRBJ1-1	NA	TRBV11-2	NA	TGTGCCAGCAGCTTAATTGGGCAGATAAACACTGAAGCTTTCTTT	CASSLIGQINTEAFF